This TCR beta chain was profiled in a study of cytomegalovirus exposure and HLA in healthy donors. It was with 60 Vbeta and 13 Jbeta primers that the PCR ran. The assay was immunoSEQ multiplex PCR, and TCRdb's table has in-frame clones only and misses some. The table shows roughly 120,000 clones, with around 77% occurring only once. Remarks on this clone: Its antigen remains unknown.

Study outcomes and limitations: When a later analysis compared HLA-associated TCR beta chains with equally common others, the HLA-associated chains turned out to be more clonally expanded and to have lower generation probabilities.

The clonotype was recovered from a man in his forties or fifties in good health and CMV-seropositive. The sequenced sample consisted of PBMCs.

The CDR3: CASSLAAATDTQYF. The CDR3 DNA reads TGTGCCAGCAGCTTAGCAGCGGCCACAGATACGCAGTATTTT. The gene calls are TRBV7-9 and TRBJ2-3, with D possibly TRBD2 on 5 matching bases. V was pared by 0 bases and J by 2 bases, with 6 bases between. CDR1 and CDR2 from the germline V gene are SEHNR and FQNEAQ (reference sequence). The CDR3 extends over 14 amino acids. Full variable domain (remainder filled in from reference TRBV7-9 and TRBJ2-3): DTGVSQNPRHKITKRGQNVTFRCDPISEHNRLYWYRQTLGQGPEFLTYFQNEAQLEKSRLLSDRFSAERPKGSFSTLEIQRTEQGDSAMYLCASSLAAATDTQYFGPGTRLTVL.